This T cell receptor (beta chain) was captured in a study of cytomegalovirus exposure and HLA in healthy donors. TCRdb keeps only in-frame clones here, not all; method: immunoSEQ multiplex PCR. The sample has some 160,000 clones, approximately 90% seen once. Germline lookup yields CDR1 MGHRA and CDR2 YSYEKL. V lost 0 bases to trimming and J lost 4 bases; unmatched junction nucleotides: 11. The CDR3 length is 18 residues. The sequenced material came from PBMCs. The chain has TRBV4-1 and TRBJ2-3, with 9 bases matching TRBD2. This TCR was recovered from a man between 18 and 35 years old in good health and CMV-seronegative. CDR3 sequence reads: CASSQDLLAGVFADTQYF. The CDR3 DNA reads TGCGCCAGCAGCCAAGATCTGTTAGCGGGAGTGTTTGCAGATACGCAGTATTTT.